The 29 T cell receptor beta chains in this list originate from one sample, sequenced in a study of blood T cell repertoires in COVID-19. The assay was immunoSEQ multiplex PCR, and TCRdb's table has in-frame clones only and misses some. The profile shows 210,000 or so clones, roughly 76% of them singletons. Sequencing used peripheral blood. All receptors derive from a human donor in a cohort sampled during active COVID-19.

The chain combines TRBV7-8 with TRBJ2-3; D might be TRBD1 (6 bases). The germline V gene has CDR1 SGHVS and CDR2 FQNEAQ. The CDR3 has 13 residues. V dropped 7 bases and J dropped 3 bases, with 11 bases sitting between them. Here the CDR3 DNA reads TGTGCCAGCAAGGCCAGGGGTACAGATACGCAGTATTTT. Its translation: CASKARGTDTQYF.

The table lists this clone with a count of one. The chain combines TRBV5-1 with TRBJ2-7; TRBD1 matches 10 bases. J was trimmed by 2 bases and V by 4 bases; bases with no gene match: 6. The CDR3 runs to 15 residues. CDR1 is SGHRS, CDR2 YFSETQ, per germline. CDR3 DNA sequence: TGCGCCAGCAGCGTTCGGACAGGGGGTCCCTACGAGCAGTACTTC. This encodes CASSVRTGGPYEQYF. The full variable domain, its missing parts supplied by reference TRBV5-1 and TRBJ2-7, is KAGVTQTPRYLIKTRGQQVTLSCSPISGHRSVSWYQQTPGQGLQFLFEYFSETQRNKGNFPGRFSGRQFSNSRSEMNVSTLELGDSALYLCASSVRTGGPYEQYFGPGTRLTVT.

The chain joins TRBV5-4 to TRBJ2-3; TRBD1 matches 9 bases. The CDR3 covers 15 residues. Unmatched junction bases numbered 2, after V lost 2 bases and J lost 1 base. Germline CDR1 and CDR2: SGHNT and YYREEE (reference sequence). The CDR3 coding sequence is TGTGCCAGCAGCTTAAGGACAGGGGGCACAGATACGCAGTATTTT. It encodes CASSLRTGGTDTQYF.

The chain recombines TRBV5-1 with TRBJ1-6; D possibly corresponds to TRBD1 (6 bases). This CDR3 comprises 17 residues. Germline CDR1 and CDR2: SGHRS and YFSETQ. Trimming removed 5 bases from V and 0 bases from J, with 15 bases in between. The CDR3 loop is CASRTSLDSSYNSPLHF. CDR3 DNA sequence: TGCGCCAGCAGAACCAGCCTGGACAGCTCCTATAATTCACCCCTCCACTTT.

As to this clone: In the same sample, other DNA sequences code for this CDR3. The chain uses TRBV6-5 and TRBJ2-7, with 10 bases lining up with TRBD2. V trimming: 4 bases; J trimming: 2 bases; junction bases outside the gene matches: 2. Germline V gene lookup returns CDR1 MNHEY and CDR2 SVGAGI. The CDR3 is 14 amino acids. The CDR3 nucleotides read TGTGCCAGCAGTTCTAGCGGGAGAGCCTACGAGCAGTACTTC. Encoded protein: CASSSSGRAYEQYF.

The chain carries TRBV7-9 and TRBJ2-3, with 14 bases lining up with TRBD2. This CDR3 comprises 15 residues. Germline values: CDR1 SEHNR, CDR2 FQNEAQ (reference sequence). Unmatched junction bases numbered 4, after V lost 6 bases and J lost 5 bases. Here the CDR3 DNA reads TGTGCCAGCAGTCGACTAGCGGGAGGGGAAGATACGCAGTATTTT. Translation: CASSRLAGGEDTQYF.

CDR3 nucleotides: TGTGCCTGGAGTCCAATAGAGACCCAGTACTTC. Its protein product is CAWSPIETQYF. The chain has TRBV30 and TRBJ2-5; D not resolved. CDR1 GTSNPN and CDR2 SVGIG come from the germline V gene (reference sequence). This CDR3 is 11 amino acids long. Trimming removed 2 bases at V and 4 bases at J, with 5 bases between.

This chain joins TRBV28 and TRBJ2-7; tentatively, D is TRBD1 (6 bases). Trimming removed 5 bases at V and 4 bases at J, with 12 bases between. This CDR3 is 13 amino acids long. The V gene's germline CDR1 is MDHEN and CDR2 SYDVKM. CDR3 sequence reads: CASSVDRKYEQYF. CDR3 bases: TGTGCCAGCAGTGTAGACAGGAAGTACGAGCAGTACTTC. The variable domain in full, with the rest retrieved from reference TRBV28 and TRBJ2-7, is DVKVTQSSRYLVKRTGEKVFLECVQDMDHENMFWYRQDPGLGLRLIYFSYDVKMKEKGDIPEGYSVSREKKERFSLILESASTNQTSMYLCASSVDRKYEQYFGPGTRLTVT.

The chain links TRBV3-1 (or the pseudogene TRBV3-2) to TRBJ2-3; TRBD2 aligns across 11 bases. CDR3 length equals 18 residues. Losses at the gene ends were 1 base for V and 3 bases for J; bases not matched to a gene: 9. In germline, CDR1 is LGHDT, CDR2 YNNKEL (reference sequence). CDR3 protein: CASSQGRVAGGRTDTQYF. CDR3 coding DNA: TGTGCCAGCAGCCAAGGGCGAGTAGCGGGAGGGCGGACAGATACGCAGTATTTT.

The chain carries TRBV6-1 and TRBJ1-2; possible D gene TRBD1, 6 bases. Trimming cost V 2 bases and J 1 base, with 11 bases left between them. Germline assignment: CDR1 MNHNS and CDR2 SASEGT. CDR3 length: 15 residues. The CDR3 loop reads CASSERMGHNYGYTF. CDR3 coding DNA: TGTGCCAGCAGTGAAAGGATGGGACATAACTATGGCTACACCTTC.

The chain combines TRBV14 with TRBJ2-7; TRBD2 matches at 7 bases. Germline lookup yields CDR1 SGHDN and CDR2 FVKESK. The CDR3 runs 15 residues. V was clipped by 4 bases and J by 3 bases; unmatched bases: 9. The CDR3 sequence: CASSLGASGRYEQYF. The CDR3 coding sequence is TGTGCCAGCAGCCTAGGGGCTAGCGGCCGCTACGAGCAGTACTTC.

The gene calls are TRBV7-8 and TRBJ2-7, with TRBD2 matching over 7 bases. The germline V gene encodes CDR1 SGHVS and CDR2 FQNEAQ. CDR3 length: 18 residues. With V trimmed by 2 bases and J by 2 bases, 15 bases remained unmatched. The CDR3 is CASSLRGSGEGRAYEQYF. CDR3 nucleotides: TGTGCCAGCAGCTTACGAGGCAGCGGGGAGGGAAGGGCCTACGAGCAGTACTTC.

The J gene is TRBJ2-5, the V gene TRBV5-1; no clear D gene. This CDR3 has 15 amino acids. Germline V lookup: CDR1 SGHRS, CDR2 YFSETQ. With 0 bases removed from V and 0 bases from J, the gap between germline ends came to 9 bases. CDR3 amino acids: CASSLGLLYQETQYF. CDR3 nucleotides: TGCGCCAGCAGCTTGGGCCTACTGTACCAAGAGACCCAGTACTTC.

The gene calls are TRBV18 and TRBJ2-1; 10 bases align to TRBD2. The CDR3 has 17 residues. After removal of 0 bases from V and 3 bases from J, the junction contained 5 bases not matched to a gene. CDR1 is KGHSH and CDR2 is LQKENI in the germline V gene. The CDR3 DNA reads TGTGCCAGCTCACCACCACTTATAGCGGGAGGCTACAATGAGCAGTTCTTC. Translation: CASSPPLIAGGYNEQFF.

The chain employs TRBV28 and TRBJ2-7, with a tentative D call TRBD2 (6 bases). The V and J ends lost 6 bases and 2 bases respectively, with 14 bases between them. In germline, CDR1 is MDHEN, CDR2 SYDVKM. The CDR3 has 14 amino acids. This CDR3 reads CASSSGTLPYEQYF. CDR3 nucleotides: TGTGCCAGCAGCTCCGGGACTCTCCCCTACGAGCAGTACTTC.

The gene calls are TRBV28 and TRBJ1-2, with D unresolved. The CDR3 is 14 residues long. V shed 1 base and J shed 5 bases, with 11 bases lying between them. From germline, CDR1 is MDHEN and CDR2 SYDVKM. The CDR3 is CASSLSGRSYGYTF. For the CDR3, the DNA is TGTGCCAGCAGTTTATCGGGGAGAAGTTATGGCTACACCTTC.

CDR3 in DNA: TGTGCCAGCAGCCTGGGACTAGCGGAGTACTTC. It encodes CASSLGLAEYF. The V and J genes are TRBV7-8 and TRBJ2-5, with 11 bases lining up with TRBD2. Germline loops: CDR1 SGHVS, CDR2 FQNEAQ. CDR3 length: 11 residues. Losses at the gene ends were 5 bases for V and 12 bases for J; bases not matched to a gene: 2.

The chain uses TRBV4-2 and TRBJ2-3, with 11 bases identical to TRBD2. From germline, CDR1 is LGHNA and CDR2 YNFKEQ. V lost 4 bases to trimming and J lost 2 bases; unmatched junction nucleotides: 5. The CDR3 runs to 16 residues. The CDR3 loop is CASSLRLAGNTDTQYF. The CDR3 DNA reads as TGTGCCAGCAGCCTCCGACTAGCGGGAAACACAGATACGCAGTATTTT.

The CDR3 DNA reads TGTGCCAGCAGTTACAGCTCCCCTAGGTGGTCAGATACGCAGTATTTT. Amino acids: CASSYSSPRWSDTQYF. This chain connects TRBV6-6 to TRBJ2-3; D unclear. The CDR3 runs 16 residues. Germline V gives CDR1 MNHNY, CDR2 SVGAGI (reference sequence). V was shortened by 2 bases and J by 4 bases, with 16 bases between the two germline ends.

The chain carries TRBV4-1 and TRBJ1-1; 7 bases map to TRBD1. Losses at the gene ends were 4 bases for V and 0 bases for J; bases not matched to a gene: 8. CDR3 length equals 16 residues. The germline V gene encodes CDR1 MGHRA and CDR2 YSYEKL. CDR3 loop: CASSPSSGTVNTEAFF. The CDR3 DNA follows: TGCGCCAGCAGCCCCAGTTCCGGGACAGTGAACACTGAAGCTTTCTTT.

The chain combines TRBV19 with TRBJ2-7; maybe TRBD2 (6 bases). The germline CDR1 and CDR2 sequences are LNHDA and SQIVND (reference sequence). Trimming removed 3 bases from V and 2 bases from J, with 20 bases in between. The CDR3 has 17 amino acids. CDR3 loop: CASSIIPASAGAYEQYF. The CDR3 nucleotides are TGTGCCAGTAGTATCATCCCCGCTAGCGCCGGAGCCTACGAGCAGTACTTC.

The chain's CDR3 is CASSGRGSDSYEQYF. Written as DNA, the CDR3 is TGTGCCAGCAGTGGGCGGGGGTCCGACTCCTACGAGCAGTACTTC. The rearrangement links TRBV2 to TRBJ2-7; 7 positions agree with TRBD2. Looked up from germline, CDR1 is SNHLY and CDR2 is FYNNEI. The CDR3 has 15 amino acids. V lost 4 bases and J lost 0; bases outside the gene matches: 6. Complete variable domain (other parts from reference TRBV2 and TRBJ2-7): EPEVTQTPSHQVTQMGQEVILRCVPISNHLYFYWYRQILGQKVEFLVSFYNNEISEKSEIFDDQFSVERPDGSNFTLKIRSTKLEDSAMYFCASSGRGSDSYEQYFGPGTRLTVT.

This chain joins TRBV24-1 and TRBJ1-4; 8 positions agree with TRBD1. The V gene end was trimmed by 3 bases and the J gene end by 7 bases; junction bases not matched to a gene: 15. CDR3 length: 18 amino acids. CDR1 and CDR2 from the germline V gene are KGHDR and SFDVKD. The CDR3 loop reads CATSDPTGDLFNCEKLFF. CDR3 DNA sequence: TGTGCCACCAGTGATCCGACAGGGGATTTGTTTAATTGTGAAAAACTGTTTTTT.

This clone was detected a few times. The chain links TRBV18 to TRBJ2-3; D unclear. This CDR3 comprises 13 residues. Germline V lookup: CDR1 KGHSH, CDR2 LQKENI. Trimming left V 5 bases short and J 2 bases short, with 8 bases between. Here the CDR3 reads CASSAHITDTQYF. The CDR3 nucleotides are TGTGCCAGCTCAGCCCACATCACAGATACGCAGTATTTT. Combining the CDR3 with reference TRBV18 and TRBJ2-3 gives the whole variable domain NAGVMQNPRHLVRRRGQEARLRCSPMKGHSHVYWYRQLPEEGLKFMVYLQKENIIDESGMPKERFSAEFPKEGPSILRIQQVVRGDSAAYFCASSAHITDTQYFGPGTRLTVL.

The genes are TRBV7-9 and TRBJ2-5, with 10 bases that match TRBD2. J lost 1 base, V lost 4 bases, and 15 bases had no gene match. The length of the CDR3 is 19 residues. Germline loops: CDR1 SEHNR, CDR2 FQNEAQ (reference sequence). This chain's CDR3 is CASSSPALSRTSGQETQYF. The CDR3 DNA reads TGTGCCAGCAGCTCCCCCGCTTTAAGTAGGACTAGCGGCCAAGAGACCCAGTACTTC.

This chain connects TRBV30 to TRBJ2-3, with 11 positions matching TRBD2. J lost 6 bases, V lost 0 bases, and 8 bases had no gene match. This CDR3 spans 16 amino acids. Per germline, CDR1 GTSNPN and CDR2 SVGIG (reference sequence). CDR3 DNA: TGTGCCTGGAGTGTAGGACTAGCGGGCCTTAGGGATACGCAGTATTTT. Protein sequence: CAWSVGLAGLRDTQYF.

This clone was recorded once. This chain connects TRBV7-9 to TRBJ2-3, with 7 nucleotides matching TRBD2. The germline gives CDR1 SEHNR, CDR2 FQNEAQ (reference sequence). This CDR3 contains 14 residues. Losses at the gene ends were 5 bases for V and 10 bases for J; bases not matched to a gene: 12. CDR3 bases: TGTGCCAGCAGCGCGGGGGACTTCCGCCGCGCGCAGTATTTT. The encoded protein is CASSAGDFRRAQYF.

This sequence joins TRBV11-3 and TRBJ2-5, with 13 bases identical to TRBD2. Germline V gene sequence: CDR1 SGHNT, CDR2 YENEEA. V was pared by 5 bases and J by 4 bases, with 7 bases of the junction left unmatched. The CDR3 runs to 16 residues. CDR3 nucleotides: TGTGCCAGCAGCCGTGGACTAGCGGGAGCAGGAGAGACCCAGTACTTC. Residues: CASSRGLAGAGETQYF.

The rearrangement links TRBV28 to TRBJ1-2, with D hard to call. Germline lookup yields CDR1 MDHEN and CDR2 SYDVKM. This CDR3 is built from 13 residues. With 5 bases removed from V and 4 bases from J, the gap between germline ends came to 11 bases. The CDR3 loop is CASSQRRLYGYTF. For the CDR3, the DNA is TGTGCCAGCAGTCAAAGAAGACTCTATGGCTACACCTTC.